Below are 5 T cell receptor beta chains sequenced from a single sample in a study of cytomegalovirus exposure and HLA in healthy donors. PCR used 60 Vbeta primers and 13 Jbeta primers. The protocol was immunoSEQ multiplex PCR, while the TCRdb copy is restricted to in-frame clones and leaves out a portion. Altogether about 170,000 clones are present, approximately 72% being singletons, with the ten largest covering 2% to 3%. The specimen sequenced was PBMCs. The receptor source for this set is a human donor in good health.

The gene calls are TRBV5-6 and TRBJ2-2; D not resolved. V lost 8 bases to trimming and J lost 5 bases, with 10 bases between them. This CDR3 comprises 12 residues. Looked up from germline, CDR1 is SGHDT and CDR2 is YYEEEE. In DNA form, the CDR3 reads TGTGCCAGTCAATTCAGTACCGGGGAGCTGTTTTTT. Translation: CASQFSTGELFF.

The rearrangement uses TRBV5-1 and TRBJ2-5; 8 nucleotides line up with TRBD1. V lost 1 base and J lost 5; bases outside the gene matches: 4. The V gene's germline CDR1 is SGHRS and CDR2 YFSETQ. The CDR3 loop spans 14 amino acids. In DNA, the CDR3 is TGCGCCAGCAGCTTGTCAGGGGGCTGGGAGACCCAGTACTTC. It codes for CASSLSGGWETQYF.

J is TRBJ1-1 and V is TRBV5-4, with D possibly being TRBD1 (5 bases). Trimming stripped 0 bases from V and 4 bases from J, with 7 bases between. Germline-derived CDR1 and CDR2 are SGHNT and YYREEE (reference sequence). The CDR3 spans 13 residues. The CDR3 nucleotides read TGTGCCAGCAGCTTGGTAGGGGCCACTGAAGCTTTCTTT. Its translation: CASSLVGATEAFF.

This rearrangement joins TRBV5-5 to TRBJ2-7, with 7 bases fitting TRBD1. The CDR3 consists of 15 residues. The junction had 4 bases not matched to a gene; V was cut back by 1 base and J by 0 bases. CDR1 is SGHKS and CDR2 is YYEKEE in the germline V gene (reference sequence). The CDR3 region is CASSLRRGSSYEQYF. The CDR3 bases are TGTGCCAGCAGCTTGCGCAGGGGGAGCTCCTACGAGCAGTACTTC.

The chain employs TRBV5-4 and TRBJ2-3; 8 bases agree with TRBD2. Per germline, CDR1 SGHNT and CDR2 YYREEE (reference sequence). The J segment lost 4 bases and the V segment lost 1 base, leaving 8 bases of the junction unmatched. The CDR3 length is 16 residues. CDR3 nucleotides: TGTGCCAGCAGCTTGATGATCGGGGGGGTTTCAGATACGCAGTATTTT. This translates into CASSLMIGGVSDTQYF. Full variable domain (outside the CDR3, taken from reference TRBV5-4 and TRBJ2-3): ETGVTQSPTHLIKTRGQQVTLRCSSQSGHNTVSWYQQALGQGPQFIFQYYREEENGRGNFPPRFSGLQFPNYSSELNVNALELDDSALYLCASSLMIGGVSDTQYFGPGTRLTVL.